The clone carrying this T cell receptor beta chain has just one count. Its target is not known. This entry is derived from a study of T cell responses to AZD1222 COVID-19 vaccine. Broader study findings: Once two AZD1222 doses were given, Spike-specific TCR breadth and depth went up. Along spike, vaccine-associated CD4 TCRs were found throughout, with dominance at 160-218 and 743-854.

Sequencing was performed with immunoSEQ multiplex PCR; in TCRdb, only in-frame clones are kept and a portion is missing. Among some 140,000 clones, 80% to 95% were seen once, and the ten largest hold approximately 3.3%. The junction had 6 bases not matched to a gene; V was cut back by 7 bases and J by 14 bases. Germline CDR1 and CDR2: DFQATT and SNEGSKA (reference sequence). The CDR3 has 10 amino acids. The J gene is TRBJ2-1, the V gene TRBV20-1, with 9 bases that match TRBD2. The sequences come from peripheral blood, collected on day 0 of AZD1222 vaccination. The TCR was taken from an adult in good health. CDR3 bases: TGCAGTGGGGACCGCGGGAGGGAGTTCTTC. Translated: CSGDRGREFF.